This TCR beta chain is from a study of CD8+ T cells in alopecia areata. Study at large: Oral tofacitinib (5 to 10 mg twice daily) was administered to treated patients.

RNA extraction and reverse transcription yielded cDNA as sequencing template. Assay used: immunoSEQ multiplex PCR; TCRdb lists only in-frame clones, some missing. The repertoire consists of under 150,000 clones, with 45% to 65% occurring once and the leading ten covering approximately 3.1%. Treatment reported: oral pan-JAK inhibitor, 5-10 mg twice daily. Regarding the study as a whole: Having just one nonresponder leaves the connection between baseline CD8+ expansion and response unresolved.

This clone appeared a few times. What it binds is not known. CDR3 size: 15 residues. Germline values: CDR1 SGHVS, CDR2 FNYEAQ. Trimming at V came to 2 bases and at J to 5 bases, leaving 7 bases not matched to a gene. The input for sequencing was CD4+ T cells sorted from blood, taken at week 24, from a patient treated with tofacitinib. The chain joins TRBV7-6 to TRBJ2-5; 8 nucleotides align to TRBD1. The clonotype originates from a human donor with alopecia areata. The CDR3 DNA sequence: TGTGCCAGCAGCTTACTCCGGACAGGGAAGGAGACCCAGTACTTC. This encodes CASSLLRTGKETQYF.